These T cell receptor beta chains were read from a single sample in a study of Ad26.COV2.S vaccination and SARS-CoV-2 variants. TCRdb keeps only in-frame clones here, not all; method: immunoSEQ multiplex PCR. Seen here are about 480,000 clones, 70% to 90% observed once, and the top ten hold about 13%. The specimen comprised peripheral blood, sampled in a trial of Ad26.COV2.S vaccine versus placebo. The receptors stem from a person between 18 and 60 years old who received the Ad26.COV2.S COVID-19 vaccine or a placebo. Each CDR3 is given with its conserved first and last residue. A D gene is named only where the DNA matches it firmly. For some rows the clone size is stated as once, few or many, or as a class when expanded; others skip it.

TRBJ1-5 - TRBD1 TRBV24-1 TGTGCCACCAGTGAACGTACAGGGGTCGGCAATCAGCCCCAGCATTTT CATSERTGVGNQPQHF
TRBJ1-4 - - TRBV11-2 TGTGCCAGCAGCTTAGGTGCAGGGGCCACGACTAATGAAAAACTGTTTTTT CASSLGAGATTNEKLFF
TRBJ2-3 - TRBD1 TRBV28 TGTGCCAGCAGTTTAGAGTTGGCAGGGGGCTTCGATACGCAGTATTTT CASSLELAGGFDTQYF
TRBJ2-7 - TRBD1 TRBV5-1 TGCGCCAGCTCCCCGGGACAGGGCCCCTACGAGCAGTACTTC CASSPGQGPYEQYF
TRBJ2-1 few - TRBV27 TGTGCCAGCAGTTCTATGGGGGCGGGTAATGAGCAGTTCTTC CASSSMGAGNEQFF
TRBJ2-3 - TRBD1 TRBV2 TGTGCCAGCAACACAGGGGCCCGCACAGATACGCAGTATTTT CASNTGARTDTQYF
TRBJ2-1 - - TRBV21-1 TGTGCCAGCAGCAAAGGGGGAGAGCGGGAGAACTCCTACAATGAGCAGTTCTTC CASSKGGERENSYNEQFF
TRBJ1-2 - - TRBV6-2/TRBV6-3 TGTGCCAGCAGTTCTGGGGGCTACACCTTC CASSSGGYTF
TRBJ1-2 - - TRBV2 TGTGCCAGCAGGATGCTGACAGCTCGTTACACCTTC CASRMLTARYTF
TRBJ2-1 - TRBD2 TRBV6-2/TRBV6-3 TGTGCCAGCAGTTACGGCGGGAGTCATCACAATGAGCAGTTCTTC CASSYGGSHHNEQFF
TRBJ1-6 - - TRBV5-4 TGTGCCAGCAGCTTGGCAGGGCCCTATAATTCACCCCTCCACTTT CASSLAGPYNSPLHF
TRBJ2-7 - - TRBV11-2 TGTGCCAGCAGCTTAGTTCCTACCTCCTACGAGCAGTACTTC CASSLVPTSYEQYF